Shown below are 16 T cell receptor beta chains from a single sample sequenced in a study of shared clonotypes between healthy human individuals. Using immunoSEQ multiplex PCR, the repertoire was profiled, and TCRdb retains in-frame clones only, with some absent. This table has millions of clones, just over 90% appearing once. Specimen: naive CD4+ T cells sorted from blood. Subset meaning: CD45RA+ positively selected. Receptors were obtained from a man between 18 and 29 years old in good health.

CDR3 in amino acids: CASSYIPVGYSYEQYF. CDR3 DNA: TGTGCCAGCAGTTACATCCCGGTTGGCTACTCCTACGAGCAGTACTTC. This chain joins TRBV6-5 and TRBJ2-7, with D unclear. V lost 2 bases to trimming and J lost 0 bases, with 14 bases between them. Germline CDR1 is MNHEY and CDR2 is SVGAGI. This CDR3 is built from 16 residues.

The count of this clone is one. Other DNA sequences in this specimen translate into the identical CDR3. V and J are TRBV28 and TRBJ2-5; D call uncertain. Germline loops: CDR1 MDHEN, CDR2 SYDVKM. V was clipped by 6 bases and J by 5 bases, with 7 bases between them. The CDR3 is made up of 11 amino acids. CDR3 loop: CASSLGETQYF. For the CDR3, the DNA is TGTGCCAGCAGCCTGGGGGAGACCCAGTACTTC.

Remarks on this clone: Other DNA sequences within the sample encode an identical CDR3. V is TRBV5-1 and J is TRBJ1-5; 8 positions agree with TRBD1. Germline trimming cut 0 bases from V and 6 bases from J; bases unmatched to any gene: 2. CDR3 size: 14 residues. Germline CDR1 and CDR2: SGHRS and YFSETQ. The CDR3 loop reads CASSLAGGGQPQHF. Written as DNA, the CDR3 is TGCGCCAGCAGCTTGGCAGGGGGCGGTCAGCCCCAGCATTTT.

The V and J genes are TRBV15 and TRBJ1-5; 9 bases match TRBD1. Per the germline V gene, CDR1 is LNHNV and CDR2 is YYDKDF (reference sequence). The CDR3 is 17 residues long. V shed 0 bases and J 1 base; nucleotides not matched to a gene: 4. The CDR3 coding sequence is TGTGCCACCAGCAGAGATCGGGGGACAGGGAGCAATCAGCCCCAGCATTTT. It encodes CATSRDRGTGSNQPQHF.

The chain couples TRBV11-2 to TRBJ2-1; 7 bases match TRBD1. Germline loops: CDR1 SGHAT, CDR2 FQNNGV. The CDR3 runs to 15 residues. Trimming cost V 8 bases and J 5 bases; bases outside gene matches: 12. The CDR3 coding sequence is TGTGCCAGCGCCCTTACGGGCAGGGGGAACAATGAGCAGTTCTTC. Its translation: CASALTGRGNNEQFF.

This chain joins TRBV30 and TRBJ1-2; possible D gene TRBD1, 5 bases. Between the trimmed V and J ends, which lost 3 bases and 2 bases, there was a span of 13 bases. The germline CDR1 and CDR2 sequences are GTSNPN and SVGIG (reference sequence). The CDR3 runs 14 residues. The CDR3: CAWSGASGNYGYTF. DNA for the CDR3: TGTGCCTGGAGCGGGGCCAGCGGAAACTATGGCTACACCTTC.

The CDR3 sequence: CASSTYRGLGTEAFF. The CDR3 DNA reads TGTGCCAGCAGTACATACAGGGGGCTGGGGACTGAAGCTTTCTTT. The V gene is TRBV27, the J gene TRBJ1-1, with 9 bases fitting TRBD1. Germline CDR1 and CDR2: MNHEY and SMNVEV (reference sequence). The CDR3 loop spans 15 amino acids. The V gene end was trimmed by 5 bases and the J gene end by 5 bases; junction bases not matched to a gene: 9.

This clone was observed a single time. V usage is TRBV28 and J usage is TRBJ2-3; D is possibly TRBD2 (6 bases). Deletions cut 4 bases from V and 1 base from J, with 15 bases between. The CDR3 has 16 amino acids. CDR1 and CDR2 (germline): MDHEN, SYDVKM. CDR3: CASSSPGERGTDTQYF. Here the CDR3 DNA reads TGTGCCAGCAGTTCTCCGGGGGAGCGGGGCACAGATACGCAGTATTTT.

CDR3 DNA sequence: TGCGCCAGCAGCCAAGATTTCAGCGGGGGGGCCCACGGGGAGCTGTTTTTT. It specifies CASSQDFSGGAHGELFF. The chain combines TRBV4-3 with TRBJ2-2, with TRBD2 matching 10 bases. CDR1 and CDR2 (germline): LGHNA, YSLEER. This CDR3 comprises 17 residues. Trimming took 0 bases from V and 7 from J; bases not matched to a gene: 8.

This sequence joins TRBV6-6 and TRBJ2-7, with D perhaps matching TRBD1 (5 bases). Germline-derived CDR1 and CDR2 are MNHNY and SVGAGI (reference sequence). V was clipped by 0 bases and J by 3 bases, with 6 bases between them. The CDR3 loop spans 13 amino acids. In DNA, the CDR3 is TGTGCCAGCAGTTACTCGACAGACTACGAGCAGTACTTC. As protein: CASSYSTDYEQYF.

CDR3 bases: TGCGCCAGCAGCCAAGATAGGTACTCTGGGGCCAACGTCCTGACTTTC. Protein: CASSQDRYSGANVLTF. The chain uses TRBV4-3 and TRBJ2-6; D unresolved. The CDR3 has 16 residues. The V gene lost 0 bases and the J gene lost 0 bases, with 6 bases spanning the gap. CDR1 is LGHNA, CDR2 YSLEER, per germline.

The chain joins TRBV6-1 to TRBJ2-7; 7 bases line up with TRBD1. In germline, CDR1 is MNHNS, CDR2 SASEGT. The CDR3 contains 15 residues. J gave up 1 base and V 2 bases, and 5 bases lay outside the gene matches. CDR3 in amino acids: CASSEMGTESYEQYF. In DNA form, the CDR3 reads TGTGCCAGCAGTGAAATGGGGACAGAGTCCTACGAGCAGTACTTC.

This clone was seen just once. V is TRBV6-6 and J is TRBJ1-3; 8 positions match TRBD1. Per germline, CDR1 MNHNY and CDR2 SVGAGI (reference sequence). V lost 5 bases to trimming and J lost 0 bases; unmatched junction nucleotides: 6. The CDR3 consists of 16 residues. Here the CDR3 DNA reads TGTGCCAGCAGTAAGCGGACAGGGCGCTCTGGAAACACCATATATTTT. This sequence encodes CASSKRTGRSGNTIYF.

The CDR3 DNA sequence: TGTGCCAGTAGCCTTCCGACTAGAACGAGCAATGAGCAGTTCTTC. Its protein is CASSLPTRTSNEQFF. The chain recombines TRBV19 with TRBJ2-1; a weak D match, TRBD2 (6 bases). The V end was cut by 6 bases, the J end by 6 bases, with 18 bases between. The CDR3 sequence is 15 residues long. Per the germline V gene, CDR1 is LNHDA and CDR2 is SQIVND (reference sequence).

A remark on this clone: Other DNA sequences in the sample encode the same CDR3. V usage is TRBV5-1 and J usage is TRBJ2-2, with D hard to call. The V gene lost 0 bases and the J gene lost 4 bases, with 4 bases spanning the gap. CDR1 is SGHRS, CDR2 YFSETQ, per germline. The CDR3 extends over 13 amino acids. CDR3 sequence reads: CASSLETTGELFF. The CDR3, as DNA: TGCGCCAGCAGCTTGGAGACCACCGGGGAGCTGTTTTTT.

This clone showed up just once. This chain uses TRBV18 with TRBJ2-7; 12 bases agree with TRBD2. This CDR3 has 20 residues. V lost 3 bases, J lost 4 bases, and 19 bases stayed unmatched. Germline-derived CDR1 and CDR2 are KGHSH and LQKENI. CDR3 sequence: CASSPLTGTSGYPSQYEQYF. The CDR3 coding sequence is TGTGCCAGCTCACCCCTTACCGGGACTAGCGGGTATCCAAGTCAGTACGAGCAGTACTTC.